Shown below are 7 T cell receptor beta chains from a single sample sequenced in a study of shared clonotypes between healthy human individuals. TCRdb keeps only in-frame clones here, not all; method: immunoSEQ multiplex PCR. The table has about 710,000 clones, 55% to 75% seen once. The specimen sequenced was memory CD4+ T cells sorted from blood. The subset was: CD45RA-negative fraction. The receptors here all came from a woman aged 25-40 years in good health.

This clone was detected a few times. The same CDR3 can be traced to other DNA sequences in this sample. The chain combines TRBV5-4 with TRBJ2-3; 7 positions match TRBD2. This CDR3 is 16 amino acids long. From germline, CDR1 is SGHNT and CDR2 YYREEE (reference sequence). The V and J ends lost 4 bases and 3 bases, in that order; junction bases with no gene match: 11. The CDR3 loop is CASSLGAGVGTDTQYF. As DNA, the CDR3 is TGTGCCAGCAGCCTTGGGGCGGGAGTGGGGACAGATACGCAGTATTTT.

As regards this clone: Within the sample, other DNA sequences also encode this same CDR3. The CDR3 DNA is TGTGCCAGCAGCTTAGCTGACAGTTCCTACAATGAGCAGTTCTTC. It specifies CASSLADSSYNEQFF. V usage is TRBV11-2 and J usage is TRBJ2-1; D is perhaps TRBD1 (5 bases). V was shortened by 1 base and J by 1 base, with 8 bases between the two germline ends. This CDR3 comprises 15 residues. In germline, CDR1 is SGHAT, CDR2 FQNNGV.

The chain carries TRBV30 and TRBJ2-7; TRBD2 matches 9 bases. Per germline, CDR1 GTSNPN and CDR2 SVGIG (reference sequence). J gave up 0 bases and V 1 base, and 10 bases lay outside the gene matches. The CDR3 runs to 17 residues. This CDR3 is CAWSGRAGGSNSYEQYF. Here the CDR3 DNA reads TGTGCCTGGAGTGGAAGAGCGGGAGGTTCTAACTCCTACGAGCAGTACTTC.

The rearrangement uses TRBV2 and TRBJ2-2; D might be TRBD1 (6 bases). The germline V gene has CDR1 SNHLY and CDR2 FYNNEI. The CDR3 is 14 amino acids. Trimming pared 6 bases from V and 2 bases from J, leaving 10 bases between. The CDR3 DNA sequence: TGTGCCAGCAGCGGACAGACTAACACCGGGGAGCTGTTTTTT. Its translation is CASSGQTNTGELFF.

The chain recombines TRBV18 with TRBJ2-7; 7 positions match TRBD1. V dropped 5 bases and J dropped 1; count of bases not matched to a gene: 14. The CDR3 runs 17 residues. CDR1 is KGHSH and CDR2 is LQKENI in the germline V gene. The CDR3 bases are TGTGCCAGCTCATCCCGAAACAGGGGAAGTTCGTCCTACGAGCAGTACTTC. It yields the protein CASSSRNRGSSSYEQYF. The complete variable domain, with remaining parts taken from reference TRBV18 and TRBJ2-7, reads NAGVMQNPRHLVRRRGQEARLRCSPMKGHSHVYWYRQLPEEGLKFMVYLQKENIIDESGMPKERFSAEFPKEGPSILRIQQVVRGDSAAYFCASSSRNRGSSSYEQYFGPGTRLTVT.

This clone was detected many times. CDR3 loop: CASSETSLAGNEQFF. CDR3 coding DNA: TGTGCCAGCAGTGAAACTTCGCTAGCGGGGAATGAGCAGTTCTTC. V is TRBV2 and J is TRBJ2-1, with 9 positions matching TRBD2. This CDR3 spans 15 amino acids. Germline V gives CDR1 SNHLY, CDR2 FYNNEI. V shed 2 bases, J shed 7 bases, and the junction held 6 bases outside the gene matches.

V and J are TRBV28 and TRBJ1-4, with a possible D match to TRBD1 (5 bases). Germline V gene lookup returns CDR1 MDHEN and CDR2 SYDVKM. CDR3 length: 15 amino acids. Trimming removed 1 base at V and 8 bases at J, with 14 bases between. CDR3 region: CASSLLGREEEKLFF. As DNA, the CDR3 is TGTGCCAGCAGTTTATTAGGCAGGGAGGAAGAAAAACTGTTTTTT.